This is a list of T cell receptor beta chains from one sample in a study of blood T cell repertoires in COVID-19. Clones were read by immunoSEQ multiplex PCR, and TCRdb kept only the in-frame ones, dropping some. The sample yields 150,000 to 200,000 clones, under 90% seen once. The sample was peripheral blood. Receptors were obtained from a woman aged 65 to 85 with COVID-19, enrolled during active disease. Both conserved end residues are part of each CDR3. Fields, in order: D gene, V gene, clone size, J gene, CDR3 DNA, CDR3 protein. D genes are given only for firm matches. Not every row has a clone size; where given, it reads once, few, many or a size class.

-	TRBV19	-	TRBJ2-3	TGTGCCAGTAGTGGGGGCAGCAGCACAGATACGCAGTATTTT	CASSGGSSTDTQYF
-	TRBV6-5	-	TRBJ2-2	TGTGCCAGCACCAAAGACAGCGGGGAGCTGTTTTTT	CASTKDSGELFF
TRBD1	TRBV2	once	TRBJ1-5	TGTGCCAGCAGTGAAGGGACAGGGATCCTGTGGAATCAGCCCCAGCATTTT	CASSEGTGILWNQPQHF
-	TRBV7-2	-	TRBJ1-2	TGTGCCAGCAGCTCCGCAGAAGGGGGTGGCTACACCTTC	CASSSAEGGGYTF
TRBD1	TRBV27	-	TRBJ1-1	TGTGCCAGCAGTTCCCCGGACAGGCGAACTGAAGCTTTCTTT	CASSSPDRRTEAFF
-	TRBV9	-	TRBJ2-3	TGTGCCAGCAGCGTAATAGGGGCAATTAGCACAGATACGCAGTATTTT	CASSVIGAISTDTQYF
-	TRBV5-1	-	TRBJ1-1	TGCGCCAGCAGCTTGGACGGCGGGGGCACTGAAGCTTTCTTT	CASSLDGGGTEAFF
TRBD1	TRBV3-1/TRBV3-2	-	TRBJ1-2	TGTGCCAGCAGCTATGGACAGGCTGGTAACTATGGCTACACCTTC	CASSYGQAGNYGYTF
TRBD2	TRBV9	-	TRBJ2-7	TGTGCCAGCAGCCCCTTCATAGCGGGATGGTCGTCTAGCGAGCAGTACTTC	CASSPFIAGWSSSEQYF
TRBD2	TRBV5-1	-	TRBJ2-5	TGCGCCAGCAGCTTGGGGACTAGCGGGGGAGGAGAGACCCAGTACTTC	CASSLGTSGGGETQYF
TRBD2	TRBV28	-	TRBJ2-7	TGTGCCAGCACCGACATCCGGGACGGACGGACTGGGGGGGCCTACGAGCAGTACTTC	CASTDIRDGRTGGAYEQYF
TRBD2	TRBV19	few	TRBJ2-3	TGTGCCAGTAGGGGACTAGGCACAGATACGCAGTATTTT	CASRGLGTDTQYF
TRBD1	TRBV5-1	-	TRBJ1-5	TGCGCCAGCAGCTTGGGGGACAGGGAAGGTAGTCAGCCCCAGCATTTT	CASSLGDREGSQPQHF
-	TRBV3-1/TRBV3-2	-	TRBJ1-2	TGTGCCAGCAGCCAAGAAACAGGGTATGGCTACACCTTC	CASSQETGYGYTF
TRBD1	TRBV19	-	TRBJ2-1	TGTGCCAGTAGTAGAGGGACAGGGGGGAGACCGAGCTCCTACAATGAGCAGTTCTTC	CASSRGTGGRPSSYNEQFF
-	TRBV6-2/TRBV6-3	few	TRBJ1-4	TGTGCCAGCAGTCCAGAGGGCGAAAAACTGTTTTTT	CASSPEGEKLFF
TRBD1	TRBV6-5	-	TRBJ2-7	TGTGCCAGCGGACCGGGACAGATCTACGAGCAGTACTTC	CASGPGQIYEQYF
TRBD2	TRBV5-1	few	TRBJ2-1	TGCGCCAGCAGCTCTGGACTAGCGGGGCCGTACAGTCCCGAGCAGTTCTTC	CASSSGLAGPYSPEQFF
-	TRBV19	-	TRBJ1-1	TGTGCCAGTAGTATAGAGGGGGCTGGCACTGAAGCTTTCTTT	CASSIEGAGTEAFF
-	TRBV27	-	TRBJ1-1	TGTGCCAGCAGTTTAGGGGGCGGCACTGAAGCTTTCTTT	CASSLGGGTEAFF
TRBD1	TRBV29-1	-	TRBJ1-5	TGCAGCGTTGCCCAGGGGGTCAATCAGCCCCAGCATTTT	CSVAQGVNQPQHF
-	TRBV5-4	-	TRBJ2-1	TGTGCCAGCAGCTACGCTAGCTCCTACAATGAGCAGTTCTTC	CASSYASSYNEQFF
TRBD1	TRBV19	-	TRBJ1-1	TGTGCCAGTAGTATCATCGGGGCAGGGGGTACTGGTTTCTTT	CASSIIGAGGTGFF
-	TRBV28	-	TRBJ1-3	TGTGCCAGCAGTTCCACAGTGGGGGCGATCCTCGGAAACACCATATATTTT	CASSSTVGAILGNTIYF
TRBD1	TRBV5-1	-	TRBJ1-1	TGCGCCAGCAGCTTGAGGGGGCCGGGCGCTGAAGCTTTCTTT	CASSLRGPGAEAFF
TRBD1	TRBV6-5	-	TRBJ1-1	TGTGCCAGCAGTTCCCCGGACAGGGCGACTTTCTTT	CASSSPDRATFF
-	TRBV27	-	TRBJ1-2	TGTGCCAGCAGTGGGACATCTAACTATGGCTACACCTTC	CASSGTSNYGYTF
TRBD2	TRBV9	-	TRBJ2-2	TGTGCCAGCACTAGCGGGAGTGCCGGGGAGCTGTTTTTT	CASTSGSAGELFF